The next 14 T cell receptor beta chains were all read from a single sample in a study of cytomegalovirus exposure and HLA in healthy donors. PCR primers comprised 60 Vbeta and 13 Jbeta primers. TCRdb keeps only in-frame clones here, not all; method: immunoSEQ multiplex PCR. This sample has approximately 130,000 clones, with 70% to 85% found just once. Sequencing used PBMCs. Receptors originate from a boy aged 10-17 years in good health and CMV-seronegative.

The chain recombines TRBV2 with TRBJ2-2; 8 bases fit TRBD2. CDR1 SNHLY and CDR2 FYNNEI come from the germline V gene. The J segment lost 2 bases and the V segment lost 8 bases, leaving 13 bases of the junction unmatched. The CDR3 covers 17 residues. CDR3: CASAKAGGQKNTGELFF. The DNA for the CDR3 is TGTGCCAGCGCCAAGGCGGGAGGTCAAAAAAACACCGGGGAGCTGTTTTTT.

The genes are TRBV30 and TRBJ2-2, with a weak D call TRBD1 (5 bases). CDR1 and CDR2 from the germline V gene are GTSNPN and SVGIG (reference sequence). Trimming shortened V by 5 bases and J by 1 base, and 11 bases separated the two germline ends. The CDR3 is 14 residues long. CDR3 sequence (DNA): TGTGCCTGGCGGAATACAGGGAACACCGGGGAGCTGTTTTTT. It encodes CAWRNTGNTGELFF.

This chain joins TRBV6-1 and TRBJ1-3; the match to TRBD1 covers 9 bases. With 10 bases clipped from V and 4 bases from J, the junction kept 8 bases outside the gene matches. The V gene's germline CDR1 is MNHNS and CDR2 SASEGT. The CDR3 sequence is 14 residues long. The CDR3: CATLKDRGGNTIYF. The CDR3, as DNA: TGTGCCACCCTTAAGGACAGGGGAGGAAACACCATATATTTT.

The V and J genes are TRBV29-1 and TRBJ2-2; 13 bases map to TRBD2. The CDR3 has 16 amino acids. CDR1 is SQVTM and CDR2 is ANQGSEA in the germline V gene. The trim removed 5 bases at V and 3 bases at J, leaving 6 bases unmatched. For the CDR3, the DNA is TGCAGCGTTAGGACTAGCGGGAGTACCCACACCGGGGAGCTGTTTTTT. This sequence encodes CSVRTSGSTHTGELFF.

The V call is TRBV9, the J call TRBJ1-2; 7 bases map to TRBD1. The junction had 3 bases not matched to a gene; V was cut back by 2 bases and J by 2 bases. CDR1 and CDR2 from the germline V gene are SGDLS and YYNGEE. The CDR3 contains 14 residues. This CDR3 is CASSVQGVNYGYTF. Here the CDR3 DNA reads TGTGCCAGCAGCGTGCAGGGGGTAAACTATGGCTACACCTTC.

The chain links TRBV14 to TRBJ1-2, with TRBD1 matching over 8 bases. The length of the CDR3 is 14 residues. J lost 8 bases, V lost 0 bases, and 5 bases had no gene match. Germline CDR1 and CDR2: SGHDN and FVKESK. DNA for the CDR3: TGTGCCAGCAGCCAAGATCTGGCAGGGGGCGGCTACACCTTC. Amino acid sequence: CASSQDLAGGGYTF.

The chain carries TRBV4-2 and TRBJ1-1, with 11 bases matching TRBD1. J was trimmed by 11 bases and V by 2 bases; bases with no gene match: 13. Germline loops: CDR1 LGHNA, CDR2 YNFKEQ. CDR3 length: 16 residues. Here the CDR3 DNA reads TGTGCCAGCAGCCAATCGGGGACAGGGGGATGGGAGGGGGCTTTCTTT. This codes for CASSQSGTGGWEGAFF.

This rearrangement joins TRBV7-7 to TRBJ2-7; 9 positions match TRBD1. Per the germline V gene, CDR1 is SSHAT and CDR2 is FNYEAQ (reference sequence). The CDR3 is made up of 13 amino acids. J gave up 6 bases and V 2 bases, and 2 bases lay outside the gene matches. The CDR3 DNA reads TGTGCCAGCAGCTTAACGACAGGGGGCGAGCAGTACTTC. Translation: CASSLTTGGEQYF.

This clone was observed once. The genes are TRBV4-3 and TRBJ2-7; 11 bases map to TRBD2. V trimming: 4 bases; J trimming: 1 base; junction bases outside the gene matches: 3. CDR1 is LGHNA, CDR2 YSLEER, per germline. This CDR3 comprises 15 residues. CDR3 region: CASSLSSGGSYEQYF. DNA of the CDR3: TGCGCCAGCAGCCTTTCTAGCGGGGGGTCCTACGAGCAGTACTTC.

The chain recombines TRBV6-5 with TRBJ1-2; a possible D gene is TRBD1 (6 bases). CDR3 length equals 13 residues. Per germline, CDR1 MNHEY and CDR2 SVGAGI. Trimming took off 3 bases at V and 4 bases at J, with 9 bases between the two ends. The CDR3 nucleotides read TGTGCCAGCAGTTATGGACAGTTCTATGGCTACACCTTC. Its protein is CASSYGQFYGYTF.

The chain uses TRBV6-6 and TRBJ2-7; D possibly corresponds to TRBD1 (6 bases). This CDR3 has 15 amino acids. The V and J ends lost 2 bases and 4 bases respectively, with 15 bases between them. Looked up from germline, CDR1 is MNHNY and CDR2 is SVGAGI (reference sequence). The CDR3 sequence is CASSYPPDSLYEQYF. The CDR3, as DNA: TGTGCCAGCAGTTACCCGCCGGACAGTCTTTACGAGCAGTACTTC.

The chain joins TRBV7-9 to TRBJ2-2; 10 bases align to TRBD2. The V gene's germline CDR1 is SEHNR and CDR2 FQNEAQ (reference sequence). Unmatched junction bases numbered 6, after V lost 1 base and J lost 4 bases. The CDR3 extends over 17 amino acids. CDR3 region: CASSLGPAGGVTGELFF. CDR3 DNA: TGTGCCAGCAGCTTAGGACCAGCGGGAGGGGTCACCGGGGAGCTGTTTTTT.

This rearrangement joins TRBV30 to TRBJ1-3; D gene uncertain. V shed 0 bases and J shed 0 bases, with 9 bases lying between them. Germline CDR1 and CDR2: GTSNPN and SVGIG (reference sequence). The CDR3 covers 15 residues. This CDR3 is CAWSVQTASGNTIYF. In nucleotides, the CDR3 is TGTGCCTGGAGTGTACAAACAGCCTCTGGAAACACCATATATTTT.

The rearrangement joins TRBV5-1 to TRBJ2-1, with 14 bases fitting TRBD2. Germline V CDR1 and CDR2: SGHRS, YFSETQ. With V trimmed by 3 bases and J by 8 bases, 10 bases remained unmatched. This CDR3 region has 17 residues. The CDR3 spells CASSWGLAGDIPHEQFF. CDR3 nucleotides: TGCGCCAGCAGCTGGGGACTAGCGGGAGATATCCCCCATGAGCAGTTCTTC.